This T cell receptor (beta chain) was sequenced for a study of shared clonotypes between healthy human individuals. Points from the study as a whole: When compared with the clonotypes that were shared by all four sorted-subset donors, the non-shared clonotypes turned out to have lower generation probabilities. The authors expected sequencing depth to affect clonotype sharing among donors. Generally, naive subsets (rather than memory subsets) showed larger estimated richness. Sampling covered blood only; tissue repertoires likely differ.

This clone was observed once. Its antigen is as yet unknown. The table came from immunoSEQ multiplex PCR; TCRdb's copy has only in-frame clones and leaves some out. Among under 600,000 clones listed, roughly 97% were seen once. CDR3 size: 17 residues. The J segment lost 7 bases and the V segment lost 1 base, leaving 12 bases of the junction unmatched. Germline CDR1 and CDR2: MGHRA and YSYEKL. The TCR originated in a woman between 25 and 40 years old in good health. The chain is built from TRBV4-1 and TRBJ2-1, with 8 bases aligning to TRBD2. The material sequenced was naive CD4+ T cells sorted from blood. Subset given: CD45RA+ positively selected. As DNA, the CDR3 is TGCGCCAGCAGCCAAGGGCTCGGCGGGAGGACCGGGAATGAGCAGTTCTTC. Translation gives CASSQGLGGRTGNEQFF.